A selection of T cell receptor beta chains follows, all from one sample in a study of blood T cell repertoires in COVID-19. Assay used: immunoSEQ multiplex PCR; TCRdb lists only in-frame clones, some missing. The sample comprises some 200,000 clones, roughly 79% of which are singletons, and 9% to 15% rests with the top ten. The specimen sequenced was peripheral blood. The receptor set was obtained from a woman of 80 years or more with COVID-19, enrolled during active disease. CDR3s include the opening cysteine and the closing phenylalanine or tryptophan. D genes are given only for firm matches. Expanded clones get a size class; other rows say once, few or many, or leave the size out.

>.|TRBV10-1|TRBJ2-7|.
TGCGCCAGCAGTGCCGTGGGCTCTTACGTCTACGAGCAGTACTTC
CASSAVGSYVYEQYF
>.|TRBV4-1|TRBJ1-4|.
TGCGCCAGCAGCCAGGACTGGGCAGGGGACCGACTGTTTTTT
CASSQDWAGDRLFF
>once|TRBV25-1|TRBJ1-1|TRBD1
TGTGCCAGCAGGGACAGGGGGTTAGCGGCTTTCTTT
CASRDRGLAAFF
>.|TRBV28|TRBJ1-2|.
TGTGCCAGCAGTTTGGGGGCAGGGTCCTATGGCTACACCTTC
CASSLGAGSYGYTF
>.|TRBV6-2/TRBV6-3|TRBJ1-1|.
TGTGCCAGCAGTTATCTGGGACACAACACTGAAGCTTTCTTT
CASSYLGHNTEAFF
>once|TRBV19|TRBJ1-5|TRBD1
TGTGCCAGTAGTGGTACCCGGACAGGGGGTATACAGCCCCAGCATTTT
CASSGTRTGGIQPQHF
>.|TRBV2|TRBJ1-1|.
TGTGCCAGCAGCAGGACAGCCCCGAACACTGAAGCTTTCTTT
CASSRTAPNTEAFF
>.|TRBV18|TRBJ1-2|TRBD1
TGTGCCAGCTCATCACAGGGGGCGCATGGCTACACCTTC
CASSSQGAHGYTF
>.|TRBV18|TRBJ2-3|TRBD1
TGTGCCAGCTCCCCGACAGGGATCACAGATACGCAGTATTTT
CASSPTGITDTQYF
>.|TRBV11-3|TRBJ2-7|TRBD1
TGTGCCAGCAGCCCCCGGACAGGGTCGATATACGAGCAGTACTTC
CASSPRTGSIYEQYF
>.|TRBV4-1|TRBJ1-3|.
TGCGCCAGCAGCCACAACAGGGTTTATGGAAACACCATATATTTT
CASSHNRVYGNTIYF
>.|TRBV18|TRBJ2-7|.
TGTGCCAGCTCACCCGGGACTGCGTACGAGCAGTACTTC
CASSPGTAYEQYF
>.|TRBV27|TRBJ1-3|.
TGTGCCAGCAGTTTAGAGAGGGCGGCGAACACCATATATTTT
CASSLERAANTIYF
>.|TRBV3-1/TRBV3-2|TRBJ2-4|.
TGTGCCAGCAGCCGGGGGCACGCCAAAAACATTCAGTACTTC
CASSRGHAKNIQYF
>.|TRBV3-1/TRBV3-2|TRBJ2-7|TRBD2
TGTGCCAGCAGCCAGACTAGCGGGAGCAAAGGGTCCTACGAGCAGTACTTC
CASSQTSGSKGSYEQYF
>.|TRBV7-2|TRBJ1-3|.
TGTGCCAGCAGCTTAGCCAGGGGCTCTGGAAACACCATATATTTT
CASSLARGSGNTIYF
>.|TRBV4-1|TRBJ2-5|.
TGCGCCAGCAGCCAAGGGGGCATGGCGGAAGAGACCCAGTACTTC
CASSQGGMAEETQYF
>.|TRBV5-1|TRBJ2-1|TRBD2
TGCGCCAGCCGCCTAGGGACTAGCGGGGTCAATGAGCAGTTCTTC
CASRLGTSGVNEQFF
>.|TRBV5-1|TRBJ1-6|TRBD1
TGCGCCAGCAGATGGGACAGACCCAATTCACCCCTCCACTTT
CASRWDRPNSPLHF
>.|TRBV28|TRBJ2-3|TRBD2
TGTGCCAGCAGCACTAGCGGGGCCACGGATACGCAGTATTTT
CASSTSGATDTQYF